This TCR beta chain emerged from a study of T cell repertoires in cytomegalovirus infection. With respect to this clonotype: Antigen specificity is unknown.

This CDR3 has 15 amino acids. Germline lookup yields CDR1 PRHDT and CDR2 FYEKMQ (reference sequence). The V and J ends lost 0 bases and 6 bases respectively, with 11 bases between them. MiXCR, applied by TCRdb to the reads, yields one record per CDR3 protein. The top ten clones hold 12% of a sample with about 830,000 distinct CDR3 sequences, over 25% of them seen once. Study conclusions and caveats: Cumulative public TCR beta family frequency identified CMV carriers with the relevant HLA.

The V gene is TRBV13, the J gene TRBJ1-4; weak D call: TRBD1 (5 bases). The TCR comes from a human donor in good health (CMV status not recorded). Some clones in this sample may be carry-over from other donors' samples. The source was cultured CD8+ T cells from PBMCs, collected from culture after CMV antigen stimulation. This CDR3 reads CASSLGRGTYEKLFF. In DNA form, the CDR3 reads TGTGCCAGCAGCTTAGGAAGGGGAACGTATGAAAAACTGTTTTTT.